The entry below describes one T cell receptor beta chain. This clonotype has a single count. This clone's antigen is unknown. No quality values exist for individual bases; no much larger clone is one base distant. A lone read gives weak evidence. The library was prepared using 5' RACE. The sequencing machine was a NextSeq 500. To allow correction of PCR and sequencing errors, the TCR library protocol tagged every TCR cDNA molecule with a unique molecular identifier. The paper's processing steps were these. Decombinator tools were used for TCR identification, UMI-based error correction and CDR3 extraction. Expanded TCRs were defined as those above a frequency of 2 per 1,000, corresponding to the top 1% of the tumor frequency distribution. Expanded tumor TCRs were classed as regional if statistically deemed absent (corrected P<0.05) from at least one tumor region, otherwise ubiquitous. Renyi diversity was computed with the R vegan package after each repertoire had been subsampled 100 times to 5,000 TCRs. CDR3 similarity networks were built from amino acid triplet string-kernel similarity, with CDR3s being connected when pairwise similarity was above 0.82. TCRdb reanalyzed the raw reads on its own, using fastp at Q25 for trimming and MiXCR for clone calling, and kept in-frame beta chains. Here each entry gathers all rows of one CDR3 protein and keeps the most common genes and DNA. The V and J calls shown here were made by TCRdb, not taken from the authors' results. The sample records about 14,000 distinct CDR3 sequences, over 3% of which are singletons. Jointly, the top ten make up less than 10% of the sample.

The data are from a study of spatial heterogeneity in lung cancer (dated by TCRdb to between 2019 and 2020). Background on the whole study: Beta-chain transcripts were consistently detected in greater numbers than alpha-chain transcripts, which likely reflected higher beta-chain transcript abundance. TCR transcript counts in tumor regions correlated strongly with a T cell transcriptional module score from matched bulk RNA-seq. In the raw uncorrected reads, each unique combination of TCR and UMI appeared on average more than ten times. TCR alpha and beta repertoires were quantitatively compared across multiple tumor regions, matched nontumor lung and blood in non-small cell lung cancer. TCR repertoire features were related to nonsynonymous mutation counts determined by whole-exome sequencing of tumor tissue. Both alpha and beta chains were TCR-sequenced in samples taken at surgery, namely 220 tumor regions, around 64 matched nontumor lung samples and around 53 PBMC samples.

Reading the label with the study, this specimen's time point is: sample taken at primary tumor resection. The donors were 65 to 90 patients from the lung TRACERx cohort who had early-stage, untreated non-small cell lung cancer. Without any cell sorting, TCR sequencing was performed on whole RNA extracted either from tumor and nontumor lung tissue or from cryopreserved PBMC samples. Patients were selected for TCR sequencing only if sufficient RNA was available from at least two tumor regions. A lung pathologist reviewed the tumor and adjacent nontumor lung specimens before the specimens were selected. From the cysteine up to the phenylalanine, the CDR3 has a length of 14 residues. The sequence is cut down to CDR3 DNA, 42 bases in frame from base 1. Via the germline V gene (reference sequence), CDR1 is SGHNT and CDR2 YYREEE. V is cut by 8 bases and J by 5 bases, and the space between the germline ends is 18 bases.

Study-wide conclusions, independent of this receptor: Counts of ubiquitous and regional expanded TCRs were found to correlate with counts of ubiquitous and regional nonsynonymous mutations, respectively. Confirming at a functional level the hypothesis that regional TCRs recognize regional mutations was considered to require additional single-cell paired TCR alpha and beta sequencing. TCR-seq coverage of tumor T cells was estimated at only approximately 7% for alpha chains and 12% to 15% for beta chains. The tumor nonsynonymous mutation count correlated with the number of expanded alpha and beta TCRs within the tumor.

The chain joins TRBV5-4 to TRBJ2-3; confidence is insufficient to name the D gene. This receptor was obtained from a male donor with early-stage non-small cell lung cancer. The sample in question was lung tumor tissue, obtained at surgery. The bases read TGTGCCAGAAGATTGGGAAATGACAAAGATACGCAGTATTTT. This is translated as CARRLGNDKDTQYF.